This TCR beta chain appears in the sequencing data of a study of T cells after somatic rescue of genetic block. The CDR3 loop spans 15 amino acids. CDR1 is SNHLY and CDR2 is FYNNEI in the germline V gene. Trimming pared 2 bases from V and 3 bases from J, leaving 13 bases between. TCRdb's copy holds only in-frame clones and misses some; the assay was immunoSEQ multiplex PCR. The table shows over 10,000 clones, with 70% to 75% occurring only once. The sequenced material came from peripheral blood mononuclear cells (PBMCs). This clonotype was sampled from a boy aged 5 to 17. V is TRBV2 and J is TRBJ1-1; perhaps TRBD1 as D (5 bases). The CDR3 DNA reads as TGTGCCAGCAGTGAAAGGCCCAGGGTGGACACTGAAGCTTTCTTT. It is translated as CASSERPRVDTEAFF.